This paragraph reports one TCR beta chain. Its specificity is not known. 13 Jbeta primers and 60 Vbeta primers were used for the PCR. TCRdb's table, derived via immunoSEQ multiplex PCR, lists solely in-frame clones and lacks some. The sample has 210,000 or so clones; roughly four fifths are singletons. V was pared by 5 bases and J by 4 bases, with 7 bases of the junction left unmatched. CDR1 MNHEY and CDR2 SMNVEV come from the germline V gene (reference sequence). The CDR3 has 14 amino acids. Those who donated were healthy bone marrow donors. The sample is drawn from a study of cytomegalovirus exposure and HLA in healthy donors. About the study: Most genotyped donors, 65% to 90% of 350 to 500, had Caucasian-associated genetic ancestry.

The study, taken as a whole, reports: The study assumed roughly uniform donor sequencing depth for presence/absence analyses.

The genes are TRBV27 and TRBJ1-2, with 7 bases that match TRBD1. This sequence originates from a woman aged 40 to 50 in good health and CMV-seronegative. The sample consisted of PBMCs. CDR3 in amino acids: CASSPATGAYGYTF. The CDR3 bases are TGTGCCAGCAGTCCCGCAACAGGGGCCTATGGCTACACCTTC.